The clone carrying this TCR beta chain was found once. Its antigen is unknown. Unique-molecular-identifier-tagged TCR beta cDNA libraries were used. TCRdb passed the PCR reads through MiXCR, listing each CDR3 protein once. The sample has approximately 730,000 distinct CDR3 sequences; roughly 27% are singletons. The data belong to a study of post-analysis software for immune sequencing data. About the study: Included among the disease courses, which were recorded for the cohort, were relapsing-remitting, secondary progressive and progressive-relapsing multiple sclerosis. General observations from the study: Roughly 5 TRBV segments occurring more often in patients than controls included TRBV5-6, TRBV5-1 and TRBV20-1. Multiple sclerosis patients showed significantly lower normalized Chao1 diversity than controls did.

Germline CDR1 is LGHNA and CDR2 is YSLEER. The CDR3 covers 16 residues. Trimming removed 0 bases from V and 4 bases from J; junction bases left unmatched: 6. The receptor was isolated from a girl between 10 and 17 years old with multiple sclerosis. The gene calls are TRBV4-3 and TRBJ2-3, with 8 bases fitting TRBD2. The sample comprised blood. CDR3 amino acids: CASSQDVGLGSDTQYF. DNA of the CDR3: TGCGCCAGCAGCCAAGATGTGGGACTAGGGTCAGATACGCAGTATTTT.